The 19 T cell receptor beta chains below come from one sample, sequenced in a study of blood T cell repertoires in COVID-19. Assay: immunoSEQ multiplex PCR; the TCRdb copy retains only in-frame clones and omits some. The repertoire holds some 200,000 clones, roughly 82% seen once, with approximately 12% in the top ten. Sequencing input: PBMCs or T cells enriched from blood (not recorded which). These TCRs come from a man aged 40-50 years who had recovered from COVID-19.

The rearrangement uses TRBV5-1 and TRBJ2-1; no clear D gene. Germline V gene lookup returns CDR1 SGHRS and CDR2 YFSETQ. Trimming removed 2 bases from V and 1 base from J, with 13 bases in between. The length of the CDR3 is 16 residues. CDR3 nucleotides: TGCGCCAGCAGCTTTGTCCCCTCGGGTTCCTACAATGAGCAGTTCTTC. This gives the protein CASSFVPSGSYNEQFF.

The chain couples TRBV28 to TRBJ2-7; D not certain. Per germline, CDR1 MDHEN and CDR2 SYDVKM. The V and J ends lost 5 bases and 3 bases respectively, with 14 bases between them. The CDR3 is 14 amino acids. The CDR3 loop is CASSPSRAIYEQYF. In DNA, the CDR3 is TGTGCCAGCAGTCCCTCAAGAGCGATCTACGAGCAGTACTTC.

The chain carries TRBV28 and TRBJ2-1; 9 nucleotides line up with TRBD1. CDR1 and CDR2 from the germline V gene are MDHEN and SYDVKM. The CDR3 runs 15 residues. The ends lost 0 bases at V and 10 bases at J; junction bases unmatched: 7. CDR3 in DNA: TGTGCCAGCAGTTTATGGGGGACAGGGATTAAGGAGCAGTTCTTC. This translates into CASSLWGTGIKEQFF.

The V call is TRBV19, the J call TRBJ1-1; 7 bases agree with TRBD1. CDR1 is LNHDA and CDR2 is SQIVND in the germline V gene (reference sequence). The CDR3 is 14 amino acids. With 3 bases clipped from V and 1 base from J, the junction kept 2 bases outside the gene matches. This CDR3 is CASSIRQGNTEAFF. CDR3 DNA sequence: TGTGCCAGTAGTATCCGACAGGGGAACACTGAAGCTTTCTTT.

V usage is TRBV9 and J usage is TRBJ2-5; 7 nucleotides match TRBD1. The CDR3 is made up of 13 amino acids. Trimming cost V 6 bases and J 2 bases; bases outside gene matches: 4. The germline CDR1 and CDR2 sequences are SGDLS and YYNGEE. Here the CDR3 DNA reads TGTGCCAGCAACCGGGACAGACAAGAGACCCAGTACTTC. It is translated as CASNRDRQETQYF.

The gene calls are TRBV7-3 and TRBJ1-1; 8 positions match TRBD1. This CDR3 has 13 amino acids. J lost 4 bases, V lost 5 bases, and 3 bases had no gene match. The germline V gene has CDR1 SGHTA and CDR2 FQGTGA. The CDR3 DNA sequence: TGTGCCAGCAGCCGACAGGGGACCACTGAAGCTTTCTTT. Its translation is CASSRQGTTEAFF.

This chain uses TRBV12-3 or TRBV12-4 with TRBJ1-2; D is unresolved. CDR3 length equals 13 residues. V lost 8 bases and J lost 8, with 18 bases in between. The CDR3: CASSREEGEGYTF. The CDR3 coding sequence is TGTGCCAGCTCCCGAGAGGAGGGCGAAGGCTACACCTTC.

In DNA, the CDR3 is TGTGCCAGCAGCTTAGGGGACAGCCGAGCTAACTATGGCTACACCTTC. It specifies CASSLGDSRANYGYTF. The chain is built from TRBV7-3 and TRBJ1-2; 7 bases are shared with TRBD1. The V gene end was trimmed by 2 bases and the J gene end by 0 bases; junction bases not matched to a gene: 6. The CDR3 spans 16 residues. CDR1 and CDR2 from the germline V gene are SGHTA and FQGTGA.

The V gene is TRBV9, the J gene TRBJ2-7; D possibly corresponds to TRBD1 (5 bases). Looked up from germline, CDR1 is SGDLS and CDR2 is YYNGEE. This CDR3 has 14 residues. Deletions cut 3 bases from V and 2 bases from J, with 12 bases between. CDR3 bases: TGTGCCAGCAGCGCGCAGGGTTTCGCCTACGAGCAGTACTTC. It encodes CASSAQGFAYEQYF.

This clone has only one observation. This chain joins TRBV1 and TRBJ1-1; TRBD1, as called in the table, went unchecked against the DNA. TRBV1 corresponds to a pseudogene. This CDR3 has 13 amino acids. In nucleotides, the CDR3 is TGCACCAGCAGCCAGGGGGCGGTCGTCGGAGCTTTCTTT. It encodes CTSSQGAVVGAFF.

The V gene is TRBV9, the J gene TRBJ1-4; 7 bases fit TRBD1. V was pared by 3 bases and J by 5 bases, with 13 bases of the junction left unmatched. This CDR3 spans 17 amino acids. CDR1 SGDLS and CDR2 YYNGEE come from the germline V gene. DNA of the CDR3: TGTGCCAGCAGCGCAAATCGACAGGGTCCGGGGAATGAAAAACTGTTTTTT. Its protein is CASSANRQGPGNEKLFF.

Concerning this clone itself: At the DNA level, this CDR3 is encoded by other sequences in the same sample as well. The rearrangement joins TRBV5-1 to TRBJ1-2, with D possibly TRBD1 on 5 matching bases. This CDR3 contains 13 residues. V lost 2 bases, J lost 3 bases, and 8 bases lay in between. Germline V gene sequence: CDR1 SGHRS, CDR2 YFSETQ. CDR3 residues: CASSFAGDYGYTF. CDR3 DNA sequence: TGCGCCAGCAGCTTTGCGGGGGACTATGGCTACACCTTC.

This clone was seen a handful of times. The chain combines TRBV2 with TRBJ1-6, with D maybe TRBD1 (5 bases). Germline V gives CDR1 SNHLY, CDR2 FYNNEI. The CDR3 is 14 residues long. Trimming removed 7 bases from V and 4 bases from J, with 11 bases in between. The CDR3 DNA reads TGTGCCAGCACCTTTGACAGTTATAATTCACCCCTCCACTTT. Protein sequence: CASTFDSYNSPLHF.

This chain uses TRBV9 with TRBJ1-2, with TRBD1 matching 7 bases. There are 12 residues in the CDR3. Germline assignment: CDR1 SGDLS and CDR2 YYNGEE. The trim removed 4 bases at V and 8 bases at J, leaving 5 bases unmatched. The CDR3 spells CASSSTGKGYTF. The DNA of the CDR3 is TGTGCCAGCAGCTCGACAGGGAAGGGCTACACCTTC.

This chain connects TRBV19 to TRBJ2-7; perhaps TRBD1 as D (6 bases). Germline-derived CDR1 and CDR2 are LNHDA and SQIVND (reference sequence). Trimming pared 4 bases from V and 2 bases from J, leaving 12 bases between. CDR3 length equals 14 residues. The CDR3 DNA sequence: TGTGCCAGTAGTAATCGGGACACCCCCTACGAGCAGTACTTC. Protein: CASSNRDTPYEQYF.

This clone was counted once. This rearrangement joins TRBV19 to TRBJ1-1; D might be TRBD1 (5 bases). Germline loops: CDR1 LNHDA, CDR2 SQIVND (reference sequence). Trimming removed 3 bases at V and 3 bases at J, with 8 bases between. The CDR3 is 13 amino acids. The CDR3, as DNA: TGTGCCAGTAGTATTGGGGGGGACACTGAAGCTTTCTTT. Protein product: CASSIGGDTEAFF.

The chain recombines TRBV7-9 with TRBJ2-3; D may be TRBD2 (6 bases). V lost 5 bases and J lost 4, with 19 bases in between. The CDR3 contains 16 residues. Germline loops: CDR1 SEHNR, CDR2 FQNEAQ (reference sequence). The CDR3 DNA is TGTGCCAGCAGCAATCCAACGGGACTGGGCCCAGATACGCAGTATTTT. Translated, it gives CASSNPTGLGPDTQYF.

This clone was detected only once. The CDR3 sequence: CASGGQLDTQYF. The CDR3 nucleotides read TGTGCCAGCGGGGGACAACTCGATACGCAGTATTTT. The chain has TRBV9 and TRBJ2-3; D might be TRBD1 (6 bases). CDR3 length: 12 residues. The V gene's germline CDR1 is SGDLS and CDR2 YYNGEE. Trimming removed 7 bases at V and 6 bases at J, with 12 bases between.

The rearrangement links TRBV5-1 to TRBJ2-5; 8 bases line up with TRBD1. This CDR3 is built from 15 residues. The junction had 2 bases not matched to a gene; V was cut back by 0 bases and J by 1 base. Germline V gene sequence: CDR1 SGHRS, CDR2 YFSETQ. As DNA, the CDR3 is TGCGCCAGCAGCTTGGTGGACAGGGTCCAAGAGACCCAGTACTTC. Protein sequence: CASSLVDRVQETQYF.